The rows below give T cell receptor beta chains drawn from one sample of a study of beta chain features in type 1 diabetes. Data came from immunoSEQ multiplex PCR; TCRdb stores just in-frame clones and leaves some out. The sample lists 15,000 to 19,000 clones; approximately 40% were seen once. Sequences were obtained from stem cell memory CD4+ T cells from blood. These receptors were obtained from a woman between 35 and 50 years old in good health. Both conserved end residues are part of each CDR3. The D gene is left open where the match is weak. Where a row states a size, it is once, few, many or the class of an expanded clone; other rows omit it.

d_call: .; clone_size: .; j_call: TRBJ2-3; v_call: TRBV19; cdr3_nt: TGTGCCAGTAGTCCTGGACGGGGGTCAGATACGCAGTATTTT; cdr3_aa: CASSPGRGSDTQYF
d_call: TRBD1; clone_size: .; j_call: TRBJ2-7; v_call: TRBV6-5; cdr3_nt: TGTGCCAGCAGTGCAGGGACAGGGCTTGACGAGCAGTACTTC; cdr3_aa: CASSAGTGLDEQYF
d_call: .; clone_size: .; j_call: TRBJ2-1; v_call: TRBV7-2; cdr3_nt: TGTGCCAGCAGCTTTCGGCTAGGGGGCAATGAGCAGTTCTTC; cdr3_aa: CASSFRLGGNEQFF
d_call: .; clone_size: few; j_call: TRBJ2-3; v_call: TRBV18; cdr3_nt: TGTGCCAGCTCACCACTCGGAGGGAGCACAGATACGCAGTATTTT; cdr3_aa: CASSPLGGSTDTQYF
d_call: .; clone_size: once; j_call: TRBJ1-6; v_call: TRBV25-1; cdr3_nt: TGTGCCAGCAGCCCCGAGGGTTCGCATTCACCCCTCCACTTT; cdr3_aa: CASSPEGSHSPLHF
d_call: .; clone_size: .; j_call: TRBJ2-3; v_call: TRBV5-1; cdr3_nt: TGCGCCAGCAGCTCAGGGGAGATCACAGATACGCAGTATTTT; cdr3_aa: CASSSGEITDTQYF
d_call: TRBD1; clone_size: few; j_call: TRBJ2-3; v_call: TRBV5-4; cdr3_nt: TGTGCCAGCAACAGGGGAACCACAGATACGCAGTATTTT; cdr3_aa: CASNRGTTDTQYF
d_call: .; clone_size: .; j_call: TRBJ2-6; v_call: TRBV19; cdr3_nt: TGTGCCAGTAGTATACGAGGGGGTCGGGGGGCCAACGTCCTGACTTTC; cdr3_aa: CASSIRGGRGANVLTF
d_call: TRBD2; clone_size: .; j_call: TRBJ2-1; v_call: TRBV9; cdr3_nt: TGTGCCAGCAGTGTTGGACTAGCGGGGTTCGGCAATGAGCAGTTCTTC; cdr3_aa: CASSVGLAGFGNEQFF
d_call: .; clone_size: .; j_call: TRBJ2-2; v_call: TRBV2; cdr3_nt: TGTGCCAGCAGTCCCCAGGGGGAGGCTACCGGGGAGCTGTTTTTT; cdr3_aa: CASSPQGEATGELFF
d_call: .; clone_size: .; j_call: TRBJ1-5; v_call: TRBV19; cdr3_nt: TGTGCCAGTAGTATTTACTTTTCGAGCAATCAGCCCCAGCATTTT; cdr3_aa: CASSIYFSSNQPQHF
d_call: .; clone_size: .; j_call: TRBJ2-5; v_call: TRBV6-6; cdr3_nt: TGTGCCAGCAGCCCCCGGAGGGAGACCCAGTACTTC; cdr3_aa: CASSPRRETQYF
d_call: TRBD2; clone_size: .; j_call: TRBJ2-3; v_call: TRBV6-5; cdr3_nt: TGTGCCATCAGCCTCAGGGAGGGAACAGATACGCAGTATTTT; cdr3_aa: CAISLREGTDTQYF
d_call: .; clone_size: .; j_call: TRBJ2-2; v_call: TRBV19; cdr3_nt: TGTGCCAGTAGTCCGGGTCAGAACACCGGGGAGCTGTTTTTT; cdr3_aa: CASSPGQNTGELFF
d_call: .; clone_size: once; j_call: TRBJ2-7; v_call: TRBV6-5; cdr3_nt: TGTGCCAGCAGCCAAAGCAGAAGTCGCGGCGAGCAGTACTTC; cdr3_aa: CASSQSRSRGEQYF
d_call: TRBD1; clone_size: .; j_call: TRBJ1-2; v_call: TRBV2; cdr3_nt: TGTGCCAGCAGAGACGACAGGGCGGGAGGCTACACCTTC; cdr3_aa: CASRDDRAGGYTF
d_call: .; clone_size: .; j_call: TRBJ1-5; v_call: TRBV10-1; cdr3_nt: TGCGCCAGCAGCCAGGGAATTAATCAGCCCCAGCATTTT; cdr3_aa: CASSQGINQPQHF
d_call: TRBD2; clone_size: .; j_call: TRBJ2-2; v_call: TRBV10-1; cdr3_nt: TGCGCCAGCAGTCGCGGGGGGATCGGGGAGCTGTTTTTT; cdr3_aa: CASSRGGIGELFF
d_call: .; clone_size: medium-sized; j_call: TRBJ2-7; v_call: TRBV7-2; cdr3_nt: TGTGCCAGCAGCCCTCGCTACGAGCAGTACTTC; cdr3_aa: CASSPRYEQYF
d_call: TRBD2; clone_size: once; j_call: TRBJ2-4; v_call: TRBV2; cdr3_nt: TGTGCCAGCAATGAGCGGGGATACAAAAACATTCAGTACTTC; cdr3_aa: CASNERGYKNIQYF
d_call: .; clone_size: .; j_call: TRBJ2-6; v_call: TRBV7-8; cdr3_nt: TGTGCCAGCAGCTTAACATCAGCTGGGGCCAACGTCCTGACTTTC; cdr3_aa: CASSLTSAGANVLTF
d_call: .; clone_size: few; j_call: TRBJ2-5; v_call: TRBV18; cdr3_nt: TGTGCCAGCTCGCCCCGACAGGCCAAGGGGGAGACCCAGTACTTC; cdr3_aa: CASSPRQAKGETQYF
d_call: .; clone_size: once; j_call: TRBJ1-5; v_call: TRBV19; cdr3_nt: TGTGCCAGTACCCAAGGGCGCGGGAATCAGCCCCAGCATTTT; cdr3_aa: CASTQGRGNQPQHF
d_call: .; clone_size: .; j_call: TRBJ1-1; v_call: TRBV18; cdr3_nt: TGTGCCAGCTCACCAACCCAGGCAGCGGGCACTGAAGCTTTCTTT; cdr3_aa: CASSPTQAAGTEAFF
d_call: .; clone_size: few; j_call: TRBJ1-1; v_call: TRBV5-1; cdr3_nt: TGCGCCAGCAGCTACGGGGGTAGCACTGAAGCTTTCTTT; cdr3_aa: CASSYGGSTEAFF